These T cell receptor beta chains were read from a single sample in a study of technical replicates of blood from a handful of donors. Clones were sequenced by immunoSEQ multiplex PCR, and TCRdb holds only the in-frame ones, with some missing. This sample has around 76,000 clones; about 91% occur once, and the top ten carry 0.25%. The sequencing input was T cells isolated from PBMCs. The receptors stem from a human donor in good health. Both conserved end residues are part of each CDR3.

CDR3aa: CASSLGGGMLSYEQYF
j_gene: TRBJ2-7
v_gene: TRBV5-1

CDR3aa: CASSQSRDRGYEQYF
j_gene: TRBJ2-7
v_gene: TRBV6-5

CDR3aa: CASSPTGGNQPQHF
j_gene: TRBJ1-5
v_gene: TRBV18

CDR3aa: CASNTGANEQFF
j_gene: TRBJ2-1
v_gene: TRBV27

CDR3aa: CASSRLAEEQFF
j_gene: TRBJ2-1
v_gene: TRBV11-3

CDR3aa: CASSLGSFYSYEQYF
j_gene: TRBJ2-7
v_gene: TRBV5-6

CDR3aa: CATRSGNEKLFF
j_gene: TRBJ1-4
v_gene: TRBV15

CDR3aa: CASSQTGTGPVPEAFF
j_gene: TRBJ1-1
v_gene: TRBV14

CDR3aa: CASSLFGGGDSPLHF
j_gene: TRBJ1-6
v_gene: TRBV27

CDR3aa: CAWSVAYEQYF
j_gene: TRBJ2-7
v_gene: TRBV30